The 2 T cell receptor beta chains below all came from one sample that was sequenced in a study of blood T cell repertoires in COVID-19. Profiling relied on immunoSEQ multiplex PCR, and the TCRdb table lists in-frame clones only, not all of them. The sample includes approximately 100,000 clones, approximately 86% of them seen just once. The sequencing input was peripheral blood. These TCRs come from a woman aged 55-69 years with acute or convalescent COVID-19.

As for this clone: The junction differs from germline at one of its ends, possibly a read error. The V gene is TRBV12-3 or TRBV12-4, the J gene TRBJ2-3; D might be TRBD2 (5 bases). The CDR3 totals 12 residues. The CDR3 DNA reads TGTGCCAGCAGTTTCCCCGGAGGAACGCGGTATTTT. Amino acid sequence: CASSFPGGTRYF.

This sequence joins TRBV10-1 and TRBJ2-3; 15 positions match TRBD2. V was clipped by 0 bases and J by 3 bases; unmatched bases: 7. The CDR3 runs to 19 residues. Germline loops: CDR1 WNHNN, CDR2 SYGVQD (reference sequence). DNA for the CDR3: TGCGCCAGCAGTGAGTCGATCGGACTAGCGGGAGGGGGTACAGATACGCAGTATTTT. Amino acids: CASSESIGLAGGGTDTQYF.